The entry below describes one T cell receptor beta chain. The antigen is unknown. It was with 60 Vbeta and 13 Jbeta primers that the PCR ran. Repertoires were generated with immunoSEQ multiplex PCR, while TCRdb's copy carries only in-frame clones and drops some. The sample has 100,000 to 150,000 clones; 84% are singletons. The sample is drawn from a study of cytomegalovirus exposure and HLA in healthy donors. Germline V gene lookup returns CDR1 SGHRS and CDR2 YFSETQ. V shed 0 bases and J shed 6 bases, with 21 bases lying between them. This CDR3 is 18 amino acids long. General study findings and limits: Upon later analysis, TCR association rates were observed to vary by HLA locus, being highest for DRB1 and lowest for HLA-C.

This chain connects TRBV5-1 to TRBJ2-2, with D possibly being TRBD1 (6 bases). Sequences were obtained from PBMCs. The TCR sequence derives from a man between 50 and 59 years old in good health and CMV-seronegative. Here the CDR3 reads CASSLVADGGAVAGELFF. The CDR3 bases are TGCGCCAGCAGCTTGGTGGCTGATGGGGGCGCCGTAGCCGGGGAGCTGTTTTTT.